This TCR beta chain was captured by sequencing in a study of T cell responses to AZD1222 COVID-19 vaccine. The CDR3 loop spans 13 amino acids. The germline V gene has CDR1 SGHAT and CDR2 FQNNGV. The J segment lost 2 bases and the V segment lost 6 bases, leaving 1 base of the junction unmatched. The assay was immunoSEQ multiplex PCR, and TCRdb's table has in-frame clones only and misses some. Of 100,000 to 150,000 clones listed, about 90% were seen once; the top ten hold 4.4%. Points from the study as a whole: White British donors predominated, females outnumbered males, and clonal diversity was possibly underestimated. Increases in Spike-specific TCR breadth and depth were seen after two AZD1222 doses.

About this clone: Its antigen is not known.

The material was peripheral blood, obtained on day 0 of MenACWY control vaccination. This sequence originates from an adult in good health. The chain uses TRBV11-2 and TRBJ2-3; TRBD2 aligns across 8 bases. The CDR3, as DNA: TGTGCCAGCAGGCGGGGGGACACAGATACGCAGTATTTT. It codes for CASRRGDTDTQYF.